Described below is a single TCR beta chain sequence and its context. What antigen it recognizes has not been identified. No much larger clone is present one base from it, and per-base qualities are unavailable. The library was built by means of the immunoSEQ multiplex PCR assay. The multiplex PCR relied on a mix of 60 forward primers for TCR Vbeta segments and 13 reverse primers for TCR Jbeta segments. A multiplex PCR assay on genomic DNA amplified the CDR3 region of rearranged TCR beta genes. The Illumina HiSeq System was used to sequence the amplified TCR beta libraries as 87-base-pair reads. As for how the authors treated the data: In a later analysis, tens of millions of unique TCR beta chains were counted across the roughly 610 repertoires, and roughly 10 million of these chains were shared by at least two donors. A nearest-neighbor algorithm error-corrected the raw reads and collapsed the reads into unique sequences, merging closely related sequences to remove PCR and sequencing errors. Alignment of CDR3 sequences to IMGT reference sequences was used to assign V, D and J gene segments. For a sequence to be retained, a match of at least six nucleotides to both a V gene segment and a J gene segment was required. Rearrangements were called productive when the CDR3 lacked stop codons and stayed in frame with V and J; all others were non-productive. Following IMGT convention, CDR3 was defined as the stretch from the second conserved V-encoded cysteine to the conserved J-encoded phenylalanine. The earlier analysis of about 620 of the donors excluded sequences that lacked an unambiguous match to a single V gene segment. In an earlier analysis of some 590 of the donors, a V segment was called functional when productive rearrangements were above 56.7%, and segregating when the standard deviation between donors exceeded 5%. A statistical classification framework was developed to diagnose cytomegalovirus status using the catalog of TCR beta chain sequences. V and J gene assignment, in a later analysis, came from comparing TCR nucleotide sequences with IMGT/GENE-DB human TR gene sequences. The TCRdist pipeline was used in a later analysis to assign CDR3 sequences and most-parsimonious VDJ recombination scenarios. A later analysis defined each TCR beta chain by its CDR3 amino acid sequence plus V-gene family, and excluded reads lacking a unique V-gene family. In a later analysis, 500 to 650 highly shared, low-generation-probability nucleotide sequences were removed to address suspected cross-contamination and a sequencing artifact. For each public chain, a later analysis derived a clonal expansion index from normalized ranks of inferred template counts within each repertoire. In a later analysis, generation probabilities were computed with a VDJ recombination model fitted to out-of-frame rearrangements, and the resulting probabilities were checked against IGoR. In a later analysis, hypergeometric tests were used to score TCR-TCR, TCR-HLA and TCR-CMV co-occurrence, with a repertoire-size bias correction applied to TCR pairs. A later analysis estimated false discovery rates by permuting HLA or CMV assignments 20 times. In a later analysis, co-occurring TCRs were grouped using DBSCAN, and TCRdist sequence similarity was added for clustering within HLA-allele-positive subsets. Co-occurrence clustering excluded repertoires with fewer than 30,000 or more than 120,000 public chains, plus five with anomalous nucleotide sharing. TCRdb took this table from immuneACCESS and kept in-frame rearrangements with V and J called. Such tables lack part of the clones; where checked against another copy, unresolved V genes explain under half of the gap, and the rest is unexplained. D and trimming come from the DNA, and the V and J calls and clone size come from that table. The sample table contains 170,000 or so clones; only one count was recorded for 75% to 90% of them. Clones ranked in the top ten supply roughly 6.2% of the sample.

The cohort consisted of hundreds of healthy bone marrow donors. All cohort members were sampled while nominally healthy, although unrecorded immune exposures were likely present. The donor was CMV seropositive and belonged to the group of 250 to 350 seropositive cohort members. A peripheral blood sample was provided by each donor, and peripheral blood mononuclear cells were used for TCR beta sequencing. Genomic DNA extraction from the blood cell samples was performed with the Qiagen DNeasy Blood Extraction Kit. This entry comes from a study of cytomegalovirus exposure and HLA in healthy donors (dated by TCRdb to the late 2010s). The study in broad terms: An earlier analysis of several hundred of the donors reported 250 to 350 Gb of sequence data and 117 million unique TCR beta sequences from about 200 million T cells. Around 320 gigabases of sequencing data and approximately 93 million unique TCR sequences were included in an early release covering 550 to 650 HLA-typed donors. Of the roughly 410 genotyped donors, roughly 76% were placed in the genetic ancestry cluster associated with self-reported Caucasian donors. The study aimed to test whether signatures of past pathogen exposure could be identified by cataloging public T cell receptors. The T cell repertoires of 670 or so subjects were profiled by immunosequencing and related to cytomegalovirus serostatus. Besides the first cohort of 666 subjects, a separate validation cohort made up of 120 different subjects was used. The study combined high-throughput TCR immunosequencing, statistical association of individual TCRs with disease status, and machine learning to predict cytomegalovirus infection status. To study patterns of TCR occurrence, a later analysis re-analyzed previously published TCR beta repertoires from 700 or so donors and added high-resolution HLA genotyping. Rather than using new phenotypic data, the later analysis identified candidate immune exposures from TCR beta sequences and from how often those sequences occurred across donors. In an earlier analysis of 587 of the donors, high-throughput TCR beta sequencing was used to judge whether each TCR beta V gene segment behaved as functional or pseudogenic. Donor age, sex, ethnicity and CMV serostatus were compiled together with the repertoire data. A later genetic analysis used genome-wide SNP genotypes for about three fifths of the 666 donors, treating that subset as a discovery cohort. All discovery cohort repertoires had been generated using a single sequencing platform. HLA typing included class I and class II loci at four-digit resolution. The number of typed donors differed by locus: about 620-630 for A, B, C, DRB1 and DQB1; some 540 for DQA1; 606 for DPA1; and roughly 490 for DPB1. Four to six DR-DQ haplotypes were handled as single units for association and clustering because linkage in the cohort was strong. Among about 400 genotyped donors of the cohort, an average of around 250,000 unique TCR beta nucleotide sequences was sequenced per donor, of which 15% to 20% were non-productive.

The CDR1 and CDR2 encoded by the germline V gene are SGHTS and YDEGEE. The CDR3, from cysteine to phenylalanine, totals 14 residues. The kept DNA is CDR3 alone, 42 bases in frame from the first base. V is pared back by 2 bases and J by 7 bases, with 15 bases lying between the germline termini. Broader findings and caveats from the paper: Broadly in line with IMGT annotations, most TCR beta V segments showed up in productive rearrangements about 90% or about 30% of the time in an earlier analysis of a few hundred of the donors. In a later analysis, TCR association rates were found to vary across HLA loci, with the most associated TCRs seen for DRB1 alleles and the fewest for HLA-C alleles. Immune exposure information for the cohort was limited to CMV serostatus. Compared with equally common non-associated chains, HLA-associated TCR beta chains in a later analysis were more clonally expanded and had lower generation probabilities. A further reported finding was that TCR beta sequences accurately predicted the HLA-A and HLA-B alleles for most subjects in the first cohort. In vitro tests confirmed that a few of the cytomegalovirus-associated TCR beta chains recognize cytomegalovirus antigens. HLA typing was unavailable for some donors at each locus, so association tests used only the typed subset. Presence/absence analyses assumed roughly uniform sequencing depth across donors, an assumption that may not hold. The classifier was reported to diagnose cytomegalovirus status with high specificity and sensitivity in both the original and validation cohorts. The 87-base-pair reads could not distinguish some IMGT-functional V segments, including TRBV6-2 and TRBV6-3, so those segments were excluded. When HLA alleles, especially DR and DQ, strongly co-occurred, attributing TCR associations to individual alleles was difficult. Several of the top co-occurrence clusters appeared to be linked to parvovirus B19, influenza, CMV and Epstein-Barr virus, according to a later analysis. According to a later analysis, most CMV-associated TCR beta chains appeared to be HLA-restricted, and the HLA associations seemed to be driven largely by CMV exposure. A cluster of highly shared sequence variants was judged likely to represent a technical artifact of the sequencing pipeline. Most TCR sequences were seen in very few donors, while some public TCRs were found in many individuals. This cohort had only TCR beta chains sequenced, and the lack of alpha or paired-chain data limited which features could be detected. Specific HLA alleles were associated with roughly 17,000 TCR beta sequences at a false discovery rate of 0.05 in a later analysis. Because counts were too low, around 17 rarely observed V segments, including chromosome 9 orphons, were left out of the earlier analysis of 587 of the donors. According to the authors, the approach could potentially be generalized to other disease states and immunological phenotypes. Linkage disequilibrium might explain the correlated functional status among segregating V segments, but an unknown experimental factor could not be ruled out. A later genetic analysis reported fewer N-insertions in productive TCRs among donors in an Asian-associated ancestry cluster than the roughly 620-donor mean. An association between a missense DCLRE1C variant and V-gene and J-gene trimming of TCR beta chains was found in a later genetic analysis and replicated in an independent cohort. The study listed 164 TCR beta chains as associated with cytomegalovirus.

The TCR sequence derives from a male donor in good health and CMV-seropositive. The sequencing sample was made of PBMCs. Recombination connected TRBV5-8 to TRBJ1-2, and perhaps TRBD1 as D gene, on 5 matching bases. The CDR3 reads CASSFGDSLSGYTF. The nucleotide sequence reads TGTGCCAGCAGCTTCGGTGACAGCTTGAGTGGCTACACCTTC.